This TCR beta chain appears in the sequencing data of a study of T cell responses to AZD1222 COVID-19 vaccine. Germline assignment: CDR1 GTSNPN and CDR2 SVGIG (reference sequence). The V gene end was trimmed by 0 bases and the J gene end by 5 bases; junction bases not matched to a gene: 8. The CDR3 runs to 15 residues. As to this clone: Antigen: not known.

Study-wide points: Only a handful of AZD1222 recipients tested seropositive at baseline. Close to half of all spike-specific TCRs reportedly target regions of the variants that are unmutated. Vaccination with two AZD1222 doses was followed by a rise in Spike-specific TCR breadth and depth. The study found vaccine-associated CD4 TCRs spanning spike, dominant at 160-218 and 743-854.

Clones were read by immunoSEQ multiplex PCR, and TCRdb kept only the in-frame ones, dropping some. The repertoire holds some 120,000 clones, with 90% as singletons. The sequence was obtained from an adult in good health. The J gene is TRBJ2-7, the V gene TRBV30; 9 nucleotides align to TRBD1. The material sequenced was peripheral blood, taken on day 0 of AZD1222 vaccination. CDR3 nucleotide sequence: TGTGCCTGGAGTGTTGTCGGACAGGGGTTTAACGAGCAGTACTTC. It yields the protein CAWSVVGQGFNEQYF.